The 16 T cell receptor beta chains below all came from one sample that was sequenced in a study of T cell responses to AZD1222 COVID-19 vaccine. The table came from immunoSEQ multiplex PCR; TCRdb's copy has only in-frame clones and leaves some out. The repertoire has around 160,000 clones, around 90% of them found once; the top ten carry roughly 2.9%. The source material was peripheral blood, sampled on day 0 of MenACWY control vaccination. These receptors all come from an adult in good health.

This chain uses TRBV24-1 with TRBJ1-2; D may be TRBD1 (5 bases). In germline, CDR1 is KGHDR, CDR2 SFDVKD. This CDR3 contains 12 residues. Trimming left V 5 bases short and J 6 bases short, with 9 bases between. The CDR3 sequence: CATSGSGHGYTF. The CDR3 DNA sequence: TGTGCCACCAGTGGGTCAGGGCATGGCTACACCTTC.

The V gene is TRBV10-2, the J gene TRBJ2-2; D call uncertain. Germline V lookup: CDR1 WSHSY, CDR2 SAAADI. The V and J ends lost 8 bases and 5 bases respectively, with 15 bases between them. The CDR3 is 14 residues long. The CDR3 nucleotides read TGCGCCAGCGAAACCACGGAGCGAACCGGGGAGCTGTTTTTT. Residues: CASETTERTGELFF.

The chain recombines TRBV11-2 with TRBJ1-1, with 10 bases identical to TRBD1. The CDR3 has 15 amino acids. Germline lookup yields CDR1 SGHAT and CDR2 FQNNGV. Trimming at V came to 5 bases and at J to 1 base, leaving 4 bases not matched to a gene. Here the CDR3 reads CASSPGTGANTEAFF. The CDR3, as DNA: TGTGCCAGCAGCCCAGGGACAGGGGCGAACACTGAAGCTTTCTTT.

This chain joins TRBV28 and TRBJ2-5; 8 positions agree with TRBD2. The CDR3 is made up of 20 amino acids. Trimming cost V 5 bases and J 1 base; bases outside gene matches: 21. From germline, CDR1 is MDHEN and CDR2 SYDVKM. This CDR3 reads CASSPWGTGGRRVSQETQYF. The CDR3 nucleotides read TGTGCCAGCAGTCCGTGGGGGACGGGGGGGCGGCGAGTAAGCCAAGAGACCCAGTACTTC.

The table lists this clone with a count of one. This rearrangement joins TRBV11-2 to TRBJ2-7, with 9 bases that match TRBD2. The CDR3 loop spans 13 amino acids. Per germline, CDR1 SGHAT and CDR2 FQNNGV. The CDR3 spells CASSLDAGLLAGV. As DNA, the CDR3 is TGTGCCAGCAGCTTAGATGCGGGCCTCCTAGCGGGAGTC.

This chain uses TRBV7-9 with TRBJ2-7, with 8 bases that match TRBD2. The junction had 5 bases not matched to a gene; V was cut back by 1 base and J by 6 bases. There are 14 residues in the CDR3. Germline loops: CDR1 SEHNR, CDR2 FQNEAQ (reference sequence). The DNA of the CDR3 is TGTGCCAGCAGCTTAGAAGGGCTAGCGGGCGAGCAGTACTTC. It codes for CASSLEGLAGEQYF.

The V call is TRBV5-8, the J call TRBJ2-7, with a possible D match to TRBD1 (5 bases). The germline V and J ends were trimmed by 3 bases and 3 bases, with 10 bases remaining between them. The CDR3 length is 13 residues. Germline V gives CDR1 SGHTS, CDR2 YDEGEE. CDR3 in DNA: TGTGCCAGCAGCTCCAGGGTCCGCTACGAGCAGTACTTC. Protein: CASSSRVRYEQYF.

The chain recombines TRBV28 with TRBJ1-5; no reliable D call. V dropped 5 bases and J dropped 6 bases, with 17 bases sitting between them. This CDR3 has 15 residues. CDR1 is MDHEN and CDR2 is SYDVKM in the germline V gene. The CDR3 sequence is CASSPIQVGFQPQHF. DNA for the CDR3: TGTGCCAGCAGTCCCATCCAGGTGGGGTTTCAGCCCCAGCATTTT.

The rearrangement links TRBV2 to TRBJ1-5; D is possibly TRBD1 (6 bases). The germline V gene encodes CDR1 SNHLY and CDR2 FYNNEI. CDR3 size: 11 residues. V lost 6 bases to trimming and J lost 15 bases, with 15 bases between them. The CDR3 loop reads CASSGQWASHF. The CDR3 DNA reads TGTGCCAGCAGCGGACAGTGGGCATCGCATTTT.

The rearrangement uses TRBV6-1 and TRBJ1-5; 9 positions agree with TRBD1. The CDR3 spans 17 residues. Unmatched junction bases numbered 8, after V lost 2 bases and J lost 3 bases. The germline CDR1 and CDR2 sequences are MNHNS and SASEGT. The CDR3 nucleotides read TGTGCCAGCAGTGAATGGGAAGGGACAGGGTACAATCAGCCCCAGCATTTT. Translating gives CASSEWEGTGYNQPQHF.

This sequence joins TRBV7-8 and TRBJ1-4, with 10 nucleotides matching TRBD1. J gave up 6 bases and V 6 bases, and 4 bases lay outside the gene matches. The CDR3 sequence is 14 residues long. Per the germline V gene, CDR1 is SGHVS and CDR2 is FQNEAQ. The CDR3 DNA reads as TGTGCCAGCAGAGGGGACAGGGGCGATGAAAAACTGTTTTTT. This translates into CASRGDRGDEKLFF.

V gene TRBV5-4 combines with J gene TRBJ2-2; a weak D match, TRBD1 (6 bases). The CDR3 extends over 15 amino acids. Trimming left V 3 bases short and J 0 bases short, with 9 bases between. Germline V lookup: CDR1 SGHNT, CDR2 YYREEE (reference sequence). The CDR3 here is CASSSGTTNTGELFF. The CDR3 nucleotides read TGTGCCAGCAGCTCCGGGACAACGAACACCGGGGAGCTGTTTTTT.

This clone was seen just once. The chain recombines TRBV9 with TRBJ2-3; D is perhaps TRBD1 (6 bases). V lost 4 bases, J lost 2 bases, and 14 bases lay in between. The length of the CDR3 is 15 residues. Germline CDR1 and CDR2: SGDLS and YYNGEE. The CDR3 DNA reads TGTGCCAGCAGCCTTGACAGGATTGTCACAGATACGCAGTATTTT. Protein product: CASSLDRIVTDTQYF.

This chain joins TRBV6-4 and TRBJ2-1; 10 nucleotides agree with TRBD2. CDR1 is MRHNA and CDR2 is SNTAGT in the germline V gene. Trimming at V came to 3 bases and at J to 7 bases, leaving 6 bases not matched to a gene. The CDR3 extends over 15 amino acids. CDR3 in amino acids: CASSEVAGGVNEQFF. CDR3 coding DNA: TGTGCCAGCAGTGAGGTAGCGGGAGGAGTAAATGAGCAGTTCTTC.

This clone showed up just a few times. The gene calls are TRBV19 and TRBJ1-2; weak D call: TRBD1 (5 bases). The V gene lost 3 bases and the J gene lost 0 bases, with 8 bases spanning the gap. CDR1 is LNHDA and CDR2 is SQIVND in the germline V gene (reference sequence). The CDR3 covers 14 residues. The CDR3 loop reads CASSIQGTNYGYTF. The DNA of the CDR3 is TGTGCCAGTAGTATTCAGGGTACTAACTATGGCTACACCTTC.

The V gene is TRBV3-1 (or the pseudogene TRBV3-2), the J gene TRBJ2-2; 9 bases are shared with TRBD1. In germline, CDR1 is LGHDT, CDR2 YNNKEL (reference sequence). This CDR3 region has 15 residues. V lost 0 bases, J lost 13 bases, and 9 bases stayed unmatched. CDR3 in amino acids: CASSQDSKGGQGLFF. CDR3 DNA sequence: TGTGCCAGCAGCCAAGATTCCAAGGGGGGACAGGGGCTGTTTTTT.